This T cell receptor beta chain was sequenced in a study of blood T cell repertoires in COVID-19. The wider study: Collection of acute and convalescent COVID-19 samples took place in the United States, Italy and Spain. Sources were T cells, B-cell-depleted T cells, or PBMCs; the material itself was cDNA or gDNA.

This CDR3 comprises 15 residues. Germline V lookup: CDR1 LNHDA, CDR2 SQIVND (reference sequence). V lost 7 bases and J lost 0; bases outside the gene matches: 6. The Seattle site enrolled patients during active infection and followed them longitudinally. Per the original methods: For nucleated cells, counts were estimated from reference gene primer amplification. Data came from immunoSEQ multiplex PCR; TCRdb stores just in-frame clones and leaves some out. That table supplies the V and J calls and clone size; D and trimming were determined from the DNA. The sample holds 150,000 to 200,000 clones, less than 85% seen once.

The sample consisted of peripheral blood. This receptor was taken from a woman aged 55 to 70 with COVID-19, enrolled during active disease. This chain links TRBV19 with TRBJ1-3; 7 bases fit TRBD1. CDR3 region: CASIGPGGSGNTIYF. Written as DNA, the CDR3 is TGTGCCAGTATTGGCCCAGGGGGCTCTGGAAACACCATATATTTT.